This entry features one T cell receptor (beta chain) sequence. No DNA is shown, since the ends of the CDR3 on it are uncertain; the CDR3 is the one TCRdb lists. In germline, CDR1 is SGHAT, CDR2 FQNNGV. The CDR3 spans 15 residues, counting both ends. The data stem from a study of PD-L1 blockade in urothelial cancer. Noted time point: peripheral blood 6 weeks after treatment start. Profiled with immunoSEQ multiplex PCR; TCRdb holds only in-frame clones, not every one. Of approximately 110,000 clones listed, approximately 90% are singletons. The sequences come from PBMCs, collected around atezolizumab (anti-PD-L1) treatment. The chain links TRBV11-2 to TRBJ2-1; TRBD2 was called by the table and not checked on the DNA. The source is a man aged 55 to 70 with urothelial cancer. CDR3 sequence reads: CASSLVAGGAPPPFF.